The clone carrying this T cell receptor (beta chain) has a single count. This sample is part of a study of CD8 T cells in Susac syndrome. TCR beta was sequenced from blood CD8+ and CD4+ T cells. Purification of the CD8+ and CD4+ T cells relied on negative isolation, and TEMRA cells underwent FACS enrichment. This CDR3 has 17 amino acids. V gave up 3 bases and J gave up 2 bases, with 18 bases separating them. Germline V lookup: CDR1 SGHTS, CDR2 YDEGEE. RNA was extracted with the RNeasy kit, and a quantity of roughly 0.5 to 1 ug was reverse transcribed using random hexamers. By means of immunoSEQ multiplex PCR, TCR beta CDR3 spanning 54 Vbeta and 13 Jbeta underwent amplification. A single record per CDR3 protein comes from TCRdb applying MiXCR to the immunoSEQ multiplex PCR reads. The sample consists of about 250,000 distinct CDR3 sequences, about 94% of them appearing once.

The clonotype was recovered from a human donor with multiple sclerosis. The chain joins TRBV5-8 to TRBJ1-5; weak D call: TRBD1 (5 bases). The sample comprised CD4+ T cells from PBMCs. The CDR3 loop is CASSSFRGQGGNQPQHF. The CDR3 bases are TGTGCCAGCAGCTCTTTCCGGGGCCAGGGTGGCAATCAGCCCCAGCATTTT.